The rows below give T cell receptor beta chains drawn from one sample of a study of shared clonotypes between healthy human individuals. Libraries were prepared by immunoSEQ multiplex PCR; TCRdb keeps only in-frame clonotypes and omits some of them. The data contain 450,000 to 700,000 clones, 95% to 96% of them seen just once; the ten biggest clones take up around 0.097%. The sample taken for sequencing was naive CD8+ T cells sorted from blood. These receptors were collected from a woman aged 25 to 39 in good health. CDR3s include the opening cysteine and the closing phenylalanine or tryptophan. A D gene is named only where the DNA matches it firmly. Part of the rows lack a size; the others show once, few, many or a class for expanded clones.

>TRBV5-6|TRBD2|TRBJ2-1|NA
CASSLGLAGGYGEQFF
TGTGCCAGCAGCCTTGGACTAGCGGGAGGCTATGGGGAGCAGTTCTTC
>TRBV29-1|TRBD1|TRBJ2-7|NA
CSVSDRGSYEQYF
TGCAGCGTTTCGGACAGGGGCTCCTACGAGCAGTACTTC
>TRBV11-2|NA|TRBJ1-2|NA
CASSLGRAYGYTF
TGTGCCAGCAGCTTAGGCAGAGCCTATGGCTACACCTTC
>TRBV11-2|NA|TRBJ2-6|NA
CASSLDLGAHSGANVLTF
TGTGCCAGCAGCTTAGATCTGGGGGCACACTCTGGGGCCAACGTCCTGACTTTC
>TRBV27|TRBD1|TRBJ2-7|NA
CASSSPTDREPYEQYF
TGTGCCAGCAGTTCCCCCACGGACAGGGAGCCCTACGAGCAGTACTTC
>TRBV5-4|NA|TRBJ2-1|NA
CASSLGRSEQFF
TGTGCCAGCAGCTTGGGGAGGTCTGAGCAGTTCTTC
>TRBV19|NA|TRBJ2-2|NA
CASSIRAVNTGELFF
TGTGCCAGTAGTATTAGGGCGGTGAACACCGGGGAGCTGTTTTTT
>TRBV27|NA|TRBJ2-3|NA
CASSFLGTDTQYF
TGTGCCAGCAGTTTCCTAGGCACAGATACGCAGTATTTT
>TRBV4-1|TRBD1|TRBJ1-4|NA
CASSPRRGTGTVHDNEKLFF
TGCGCCAGCAGCCCGAGGCGAGGGACAGGCACCGTACACGACAATGAAAAACTGTTTTTT
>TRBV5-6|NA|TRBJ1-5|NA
CASSLRGGSQPQHF
TGTGCCAGCAGCTTACGGGGGGGTAGTCAGCCCCAGCATTTT
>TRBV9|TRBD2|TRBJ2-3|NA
CASSAGTSKTDTQYF
TGTGCCAGCAGCGCCGGGACTAGTAAGACAGATACGCAGTATTTT
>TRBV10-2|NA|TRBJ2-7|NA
CASSEVSASALSSYEQYF
TGCGCCAGCAGTGAGGTTTCAGCTAGCGCCTTGAGCTCCTACGAGCAGTACTTC
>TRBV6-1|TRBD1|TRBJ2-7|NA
CASSESGQVAYEQYF
TGTGCCAGCAGTGAATCAGGACAGGTAGCCTACGAGCAGTACTTC
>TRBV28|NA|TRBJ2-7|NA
CATVSGATFSYEQYF
TGTGCCACCGTCTCGGGGGCCACGTTCTCCTACGAGCAGTACTTC
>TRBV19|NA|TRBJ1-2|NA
CASSIGIGKGSYTF
TGTGCCAGTAGTATAGGTATAGGGAAAGGCAGCTACACCTTC
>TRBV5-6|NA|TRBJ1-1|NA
CASSLVGGNTEAFF
TGTGCCAGCAGCTTGGTAGGCGGGAACACTGAAGCTTTCTTT
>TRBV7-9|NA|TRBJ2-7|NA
CASSPNRGKTYEQYF
TGTGCCAGCAGCCCTAACCGGGGGAAGACATACGAGCAGTACTTC
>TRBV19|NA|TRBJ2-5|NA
CASSIGPRAGETQYF
TGTGCCAGTAGTATAGGGCCCCGGGCCGGAGAGACCCAGTACTTC
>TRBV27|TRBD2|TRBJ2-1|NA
CASSSGTSGGNEQFF
TGTGCCAGCAGCTCCGGGACTAGCGGGGGCAATGAGCAGTTCTTC
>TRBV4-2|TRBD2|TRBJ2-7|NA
CASSQETSGYYEQYF
TGTGCCAGCAGCCAAGAAACTAGCGGATACTACGAGCAGTACTTC
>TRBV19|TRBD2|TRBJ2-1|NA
CASSIFSGQEFTYNEQFF
TGTGCCAGTAGTATTTTTAGCGGGCAGGAATTCACCTACAATGAGCAGTTCTTC
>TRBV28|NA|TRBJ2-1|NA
CASSFGNFSYNEQFF
TGTGCCAGCAGTTTCGGTAACTTCTCCTACAATGAGCAGTTCTTC
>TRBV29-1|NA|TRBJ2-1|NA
CSVTIFSYNEQFF
TGCAGCGTCACTATCTTCTCCTACAATGAGCAGTTCTTC
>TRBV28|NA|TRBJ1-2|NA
CASSPLGDLPGYGYTF
TGTGCCAGCAGTCCTCTTGGCGACCTCCCGGGCTATGGCTACACCTTC
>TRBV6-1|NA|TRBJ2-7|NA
CASSEARWDEQYF
TGTGCCAGCAGTGAAGCACGATGGGACGAGCAGTACTTC
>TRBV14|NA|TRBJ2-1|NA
CASSQDGWRDTYNEQFF
TGTGCCAGCAGCCAAGATGGGTGGCGGGACACCTACAATGAGCAGTTCTTC
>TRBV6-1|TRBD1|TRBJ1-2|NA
CASSDPIGTGATSTNYGYTF
TGTGCCAGCAGTGACCCTATTGGGACAGGGGCCACCTCCACTAACTATGGCTACACCTTC
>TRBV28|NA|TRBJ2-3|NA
CASSFFSRGDTQYF
TGTGCCAGCAGTTTTTTTAGTAGGGGAGATACGCAGTATTTT
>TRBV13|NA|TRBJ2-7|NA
CASSPGAVLGEQYF
TGTGCCAGCAGCCCGGGCGCAGTGCTGGGGGAGCAGTACTTC
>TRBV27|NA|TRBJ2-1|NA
CASSLMVGVPDEQFF
TGTGCCAGCAGTTTAATGGTGGGAGTTCCGGATGAGCAGTTCTTC
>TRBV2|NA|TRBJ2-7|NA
CASSAYYEQYF
TGTGCCAGCAGTGCCTACTACGAGCAGTACTTC
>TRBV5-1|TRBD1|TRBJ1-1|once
CASSPGTGVEAFF
TGCGCCAGCAGCCCGGGGACAGGGGTTGAGGCTTTCTTT
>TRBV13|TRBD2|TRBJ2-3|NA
CASSSTSGRTSTDTQYF
TGTGCCAGCAGCTCGACTAGCGGAAGGACTAGCACAGATACGCAGTATTTT
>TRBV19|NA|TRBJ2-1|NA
CASSRGYDEQFF
TGTGCCAGTAGTAGGGGGTACGATGAGCAGTTCTTC
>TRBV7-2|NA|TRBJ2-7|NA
CASSLEPLSSYEQYF
TGTGCCAGCAGCTTAGAACCCCTGAGCTCCTACGAGCAGTACTTC
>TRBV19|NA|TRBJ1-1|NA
CASSIDRGPTEAFF
TGTGCCAGTAGTATAGATCGCGGACCCACTGAAGCTTTCTTT
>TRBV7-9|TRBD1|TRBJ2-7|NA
CASSYRDRGSYEQYF
TGTGCCAGCAGCTACCGGGACAGGGGTTCCTACGAGCAGTACTTC
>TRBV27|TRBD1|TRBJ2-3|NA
CASSPGTAWVADTQYF
TGTGCCAGCAGTCCGGGGACAGCGTGGGTTGCAGATACGCAGTATTTT
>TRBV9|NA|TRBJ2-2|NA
CASTGGGSATGELFF
TGTGCCAGCACCGGAGGGGGCAGCGCCACCGGGGAGCTGTTTTTT
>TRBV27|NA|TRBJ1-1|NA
CASSLGSINTEAFF
TGTGCCAGCAGTTTGGGCAGCATAAACACTGAAGCTTTCTTT
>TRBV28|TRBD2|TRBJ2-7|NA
CASSLFKREPPYEQYF
TGTGCCAGCAGTTTATTCAAGCGGGAGCCCCCCTACGAGCAGTACTTC
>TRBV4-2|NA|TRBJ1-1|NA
CASSQDSWTEAFF
TGTGCCAGCAGCCAAGACTCCTGGACTGAAGCTTTCTTT
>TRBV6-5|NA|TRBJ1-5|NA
CASSYGRGADQPQHF
TGTGCCAGCAGTTACGGCAGGGGCGCCGATCAGCCCCAGCATTTT
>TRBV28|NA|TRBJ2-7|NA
CASSTIRDLGSSRGQYF
TGTGCCAGCAGTACTATTCGGGATTTGGGCTCCTCGAGGGGGCAGTACTTC
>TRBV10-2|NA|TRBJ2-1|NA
CASSYGVGPYNEQFF
TGCGCCAGCAGTTATGGGGTAGGGCCCTACAATGAGCAGTTCTTC
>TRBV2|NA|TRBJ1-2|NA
CASSGGYGGYGYTF
TGTGCCAGCAGTGGGGGTTACGGGGGCTATGGCTACACCTTC
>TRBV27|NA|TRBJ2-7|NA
CASTNPREVPYEQYF
TGTGCCAGCACTAACCCCCGTGAGGTGCCCTACGAGCAGTACTTC
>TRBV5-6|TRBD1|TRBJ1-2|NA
CASSAGTVSNYGYTF
TGTGCCAGCAGCGCCGGGACAGTTTCTAACTATGGCTACACCTTC
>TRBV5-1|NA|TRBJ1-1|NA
CASTPGGGFTEAFF
TGCGCCAGCACGCCAGGCGGGGGGTTCACTGAAGCTTTCTTT
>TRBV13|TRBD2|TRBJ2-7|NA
CASSPGLAEIYEQYF
TGTGCCAGCAGTCCTGGACTAGCGGAAATCTACGAGCAGTACTTC
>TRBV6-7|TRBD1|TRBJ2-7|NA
CAIAGTAPYEQYF
TGTGCCATCGCCGGGACAGCACCCTACGAGCAGTACTTC
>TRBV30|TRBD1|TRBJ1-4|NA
CAWKQGNEKLFF
TGTGCCTGGAAACAGGGGAATGAAAAACTGTTTTTT
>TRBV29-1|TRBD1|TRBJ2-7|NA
CSGQGSSYEQYF
TGCAGCGGACAGGGCAGCTCCTACGAGCAGTACTTC
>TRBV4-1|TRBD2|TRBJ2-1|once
CASSQLPGTSSEQFF
TGCGCCAGCAGCCAACTACCCGGGACTAGCAGTGAGCAGTTCTTC
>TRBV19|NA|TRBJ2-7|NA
CASSISHSYEQYF
TGTGCCAGTAGTATCAGCCACTCCTACGAGCAGTACTTC